This TCR beta chain was recovered during a study of blood T cell repertoires in COVID-19. Study context: Material from acute and convalescent COVID-19 was sourced from the United States, Italy and Spain. Sample material is recorded as cDNA or gDNA derived from T cells, B-cell-depleted T cells, or PBMCs.

In germline, CDR1 is SGHRS, CDR2 YFSETQ. Deletions cut 1 base from V and 6 bases from J, with 8 bases between. The CDR3 extends over 13 amino acids. In the original processing: It was from reference gene primer amplification that nucleated cell counts were estimated. Data came from immunoSEQ multiplex PCR; TCRdb stores just in-frame clones and leaves some out. That table gives V, J and clone size, and the DNA gave D and trimming. The sample comprises 30,000 to 45,000 clones, roughly 78% of which are singletons, and 33% rests with the top ten. This sequence originates from a man between 60 and 75 years old with acute or convalescent COVID-19. Sequences were obtained from peripheral blood. This chain connects TRBV5-1 to TRBJ2-1; the D is unclear. CDR3: CASSLSLGNEQFF. The CDR3 DNA reads as TGCGCCAGCAGCTTGTCCCTAGGCAATGAGCAGTTCTTC.